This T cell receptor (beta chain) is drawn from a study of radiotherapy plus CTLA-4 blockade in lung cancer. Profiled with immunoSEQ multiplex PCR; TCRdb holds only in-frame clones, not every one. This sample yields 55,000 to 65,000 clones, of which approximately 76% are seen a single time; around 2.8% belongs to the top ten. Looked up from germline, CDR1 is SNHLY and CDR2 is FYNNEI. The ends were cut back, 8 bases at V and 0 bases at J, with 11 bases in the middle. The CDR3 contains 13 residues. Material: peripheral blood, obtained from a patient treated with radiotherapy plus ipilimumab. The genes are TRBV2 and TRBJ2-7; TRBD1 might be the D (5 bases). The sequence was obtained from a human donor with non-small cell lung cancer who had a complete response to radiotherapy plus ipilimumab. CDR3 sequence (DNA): TGTGCCAGCCTTCCGGACATCTCCTACGAGCAGTACTTC. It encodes CASLPDISYEQYF.